This T cell receptor (beta chain) comes out of a study of shared clonotypes between healthy human individuals. Per the germline V gene, CDR1 is SNHLY and CDR2 is FYNNEI. Deletions cut 8 bases from V and 0 bases from J, with 11 bases between. There are 14 residues in the CDR3. The protocol was immunoSEQ multiplex PCR, while the TCRdb copy is restricted to in-frame clones and leaves out a portion. This sample has nearly 1 million clones, with roughly 72% found just once. General study points: What naive subsets generally showed was a larger estimated richness than memory subsets showed.

Of note for this clone: The antigen remains undetermined.

A CD45RA-negative memory subset and a CD45RA+ naive subset were separated from the CD4+ cells. The rearrangement links TRBV2 to TRBJ2-4, with D possibly TRBD1 on 5 matching bases. Source material: memory CD4+ T cells sorted from blood. Sample subset: CD45RA-negative fraction. The sequence was obtained from a man younger than 30 in good health. The CDR3 reads CASLRDLAKNIQYF. CDR3 DNA sequence: TGTGCCAGCCTCAGGGATTTAGCCAAAAACATTCAGTACTTC.